This T cell receptor beta chain was sequenced during a study of identifying expanded T cells in peripheral blood. Study-wide points: Differentially abundant clones: about 1.1 between replicates, 16.4 at 2 to 3 weeks, less than 20 at four. Approximately 2-week clone count variance significantly increased as total template count grew.

As concerns this clone: As yet, its antigen is unknown.

Germline CDR1 and CDR2: SNHLY and FYNNEI. Trimming took off 4 bases at V and 0 bases at J, with 7 bases between the two ends. This CDR3 region has 15 residues. No infections or other immune events were documented during collection. The data were produced by immunoSEQ multiplex PCR, yet TCRdb's version contains in-frame clones alone and is incomplete. The sample has about 100,000 clones, roughly 88% seen once. The source material was blood. The TCR was taken from a person aged 18 to 70 in good health. This chain uses TRBV2 with TRBJ2-6; no definite D call. The CDR3 DNA is TGTGCCAGCAGTGGAGAGTACTCTGGGGCCAACGTCCTGACTTTC. Amino acid sequence: CASSGEYSGANVLTF.